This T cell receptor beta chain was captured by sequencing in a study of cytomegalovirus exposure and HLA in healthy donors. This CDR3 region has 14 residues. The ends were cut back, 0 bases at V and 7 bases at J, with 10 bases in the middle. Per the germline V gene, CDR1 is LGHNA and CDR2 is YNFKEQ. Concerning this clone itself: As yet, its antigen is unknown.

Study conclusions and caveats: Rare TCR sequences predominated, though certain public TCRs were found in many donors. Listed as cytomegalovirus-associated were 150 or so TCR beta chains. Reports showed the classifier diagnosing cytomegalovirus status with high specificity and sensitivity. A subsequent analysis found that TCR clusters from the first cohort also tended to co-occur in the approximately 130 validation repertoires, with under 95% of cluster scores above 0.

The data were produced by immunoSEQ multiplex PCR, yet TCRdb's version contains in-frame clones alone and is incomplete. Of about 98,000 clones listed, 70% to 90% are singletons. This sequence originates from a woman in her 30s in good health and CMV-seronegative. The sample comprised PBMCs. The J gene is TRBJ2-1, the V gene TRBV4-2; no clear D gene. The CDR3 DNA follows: TGTGCCAGCAGCCAAGATAGAGAAGCGAATGAGCAGTTCTTC. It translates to CASSQDREANEQFF.